This TCR beta chain was documented in a study of blood T cell repertoires in COVID-19. Study-wide context: Sources were T cells, B-cell-depleted T cells, or PBMCs; the material itself was cDNA or gDNA.

V shed 4 bases and J shed 0 bases, with 10 bases lying between them. The CDR3 runs to 15 residues. Per the germline V gene, CDR1 is SGHAT and CDR2 is FQNNGV. In the source study's methods: It was from reference gene primer amplification that nucleated cell counts were estimated. The table came from immunoSEQ multiplex PCR; TCRdb's copy has only in-frame clones and leaves some out. V and J calls and clone size come straight from that table; D and trimming were deduced from the DNA. The repertoire holds nearly 110,000 clones, with less than 85% as singletons. The chain joins TRBV11-2 to TRBJ1-3; D is possibly TRBD1 (5 bases). The TCR comes from a woman aged 55-70 years with acute or convalescent COVID-19. The sample consisted of peripheral blood. The CDR3 sequence: CASSYRTASGNTIYF. The CDR3 nucleotides are TGTGCCAGCAGCTACAGGACGGCCTCTGGAAACACCATATATTTT.